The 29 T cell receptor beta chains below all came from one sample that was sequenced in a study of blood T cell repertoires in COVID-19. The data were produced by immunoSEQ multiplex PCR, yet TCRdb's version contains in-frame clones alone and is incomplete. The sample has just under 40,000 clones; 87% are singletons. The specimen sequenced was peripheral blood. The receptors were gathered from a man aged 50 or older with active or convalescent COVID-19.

The CDR3 bases are TGTGCTAGTGGTTTCGACAGGGTGGGCAATCAGCCCCAGCATTTT. This translates into CASGFDRVGNQPQHF. This chain connects TRBV12-5 to TRBJ1-5; 7 nucleotides line up with TRBD1. The V segment lost 3 bases and the J segment 2 bases; nucleotides outside the gene matches: 4. CDR1 is LGHNT, CDR2 FRNRAP, per germline. This CDR3 contains 15 residues.

The chain's CDR3 is CASSESSSRYNEQFF. The CDR3 DNA sequence: TGCGCCAGCAGTGAGTCGTCTAGCAGGTACAATGAGCAGTTCTTC. V gene TRBV10-2 combines with J gene TRBJ2-1, with D possibly TRBD2 on 5 matching bases. CDR1 is WSHSY, CDR2 SAAADI, per germline. The CDR3 has 15 amino acids. Trimming took off 0 bases at V and 4 bases at J, with 10 bases between the two ends.

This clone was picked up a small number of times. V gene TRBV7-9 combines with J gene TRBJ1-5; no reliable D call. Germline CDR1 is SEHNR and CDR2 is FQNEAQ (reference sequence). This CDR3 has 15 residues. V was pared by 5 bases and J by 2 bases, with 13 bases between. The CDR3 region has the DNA TGTGCCAGCAGCGCCACAGAGGGAGGCAATCAGCCCCAGCATTTT. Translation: CASSATEGGNQPQHF.

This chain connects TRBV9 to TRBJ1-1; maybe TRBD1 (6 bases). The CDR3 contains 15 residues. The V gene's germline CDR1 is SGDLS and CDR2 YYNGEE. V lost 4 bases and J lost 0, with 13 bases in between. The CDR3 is CASSKTGSVNTEAFF. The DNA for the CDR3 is TGTGCCAGCAGCAAGACAGGAAGTGTGAACACTGAAGCTTTCTTT.

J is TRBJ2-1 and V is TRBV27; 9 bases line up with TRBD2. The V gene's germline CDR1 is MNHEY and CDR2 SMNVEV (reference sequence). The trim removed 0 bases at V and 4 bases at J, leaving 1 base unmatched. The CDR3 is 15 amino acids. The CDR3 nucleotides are TGTGCCAGCAGTTTATCTAGCGGGGGTTACAATGAGCAGTTCTTC. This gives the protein CASSLSSGGYNEQFF.

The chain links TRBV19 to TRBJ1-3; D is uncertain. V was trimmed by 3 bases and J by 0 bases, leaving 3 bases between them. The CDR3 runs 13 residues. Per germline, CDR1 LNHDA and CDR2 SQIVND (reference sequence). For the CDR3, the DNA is TGTGCCAGTAGTATTCACTCTGGAAACACCATATATTTT. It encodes CASSIHSGNTIYF. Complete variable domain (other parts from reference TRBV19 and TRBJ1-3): DGGITQSPKYLFRKEGQNVTLSCEQNLNHDAMYWYRQDPGQGLRLIYYSQIVNDFQKGDIAEGYSVSREKKESFPLTVTSAQKNPTAFYLCASSIHSGNTIYFGEGSWLTVV.

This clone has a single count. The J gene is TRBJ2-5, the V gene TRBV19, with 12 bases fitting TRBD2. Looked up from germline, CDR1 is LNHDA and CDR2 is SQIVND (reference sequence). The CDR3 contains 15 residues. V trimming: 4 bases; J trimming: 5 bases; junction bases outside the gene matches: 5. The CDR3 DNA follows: TGTGCCAGTAGTAAGCCGGGACTAGCGGGTGAGACCCAGTACTTC. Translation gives CASSKPGLAGETQYF.

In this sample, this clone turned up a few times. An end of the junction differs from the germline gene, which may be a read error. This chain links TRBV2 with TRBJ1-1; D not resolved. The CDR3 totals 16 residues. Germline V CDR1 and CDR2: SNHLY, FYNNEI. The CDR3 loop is CASSEGLETKNTEAFF. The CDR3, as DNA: TGTGCCAGCAGCGAAGGGTTGGAGACTAAGAACACTGAAGCTTTCTTT.

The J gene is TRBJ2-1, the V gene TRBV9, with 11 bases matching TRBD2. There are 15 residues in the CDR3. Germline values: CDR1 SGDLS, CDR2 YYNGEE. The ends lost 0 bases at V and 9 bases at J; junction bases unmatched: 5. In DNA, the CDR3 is TGTGCCAGCAGCGTAGATCTTAGCGGGAGGGGTGAGCAGTTCTTC. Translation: CASSVDLSGRGEQFF. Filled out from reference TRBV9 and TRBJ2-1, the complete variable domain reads DSGVTQTPKHLITATGQRVTLRCSPRSGDLSVYWYQQSLDQGLQFLIQYYNGEERAKGNILERFSAQQFPDLHSELNLSSLELGDSALYFCASSVDLSGRGEQFFGPGTRLTVL.

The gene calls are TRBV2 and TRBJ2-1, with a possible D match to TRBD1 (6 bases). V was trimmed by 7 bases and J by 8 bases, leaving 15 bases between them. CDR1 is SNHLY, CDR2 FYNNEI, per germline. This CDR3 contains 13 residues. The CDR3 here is CASTPGQFHEQFF. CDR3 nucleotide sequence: TGTGCCAGCACCCCAGGACAGTTCCATGAGCAGTTCTTC.

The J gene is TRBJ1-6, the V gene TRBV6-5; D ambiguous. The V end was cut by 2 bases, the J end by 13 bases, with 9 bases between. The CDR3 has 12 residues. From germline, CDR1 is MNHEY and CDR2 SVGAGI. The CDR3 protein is CASSYPAGPLHF. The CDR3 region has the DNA TGTGCCAGCAGTTACCCGGCAGGTCCCCTCCACTTT.

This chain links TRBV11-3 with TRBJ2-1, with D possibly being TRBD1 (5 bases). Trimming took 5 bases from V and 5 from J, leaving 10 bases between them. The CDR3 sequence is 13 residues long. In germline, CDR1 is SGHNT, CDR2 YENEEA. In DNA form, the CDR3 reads TGTGCCAGCAGCCTACAGGCGGACAATGAGCAGTTCTTC. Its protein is CASSLQADNEQFF.

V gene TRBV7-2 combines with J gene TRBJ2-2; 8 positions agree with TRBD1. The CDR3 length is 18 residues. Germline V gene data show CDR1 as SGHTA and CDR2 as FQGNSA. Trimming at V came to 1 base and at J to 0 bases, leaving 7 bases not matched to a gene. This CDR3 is CASSLERAGGANTGELFF. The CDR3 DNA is TGTGCCAGCAGCTTAGAACGGGCAGGGGGCGCGAACACCGGGGAGCTGTTTTTT. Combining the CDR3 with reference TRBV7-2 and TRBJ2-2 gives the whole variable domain GAGVSQSPSNKVTEKGKDVELRCDPISGHTALYWYRQSLGQGLEFLIYFQGNSAPDKSGLPSDRFSAERTGGSVSTLTIQRTQQEDSAVYLCASSLERAGGANTGELFFGEGSRLTVL.

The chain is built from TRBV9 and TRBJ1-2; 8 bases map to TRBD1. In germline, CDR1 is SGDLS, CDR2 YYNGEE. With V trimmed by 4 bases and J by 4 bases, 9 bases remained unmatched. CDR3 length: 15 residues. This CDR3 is CASSPQGAVSYGYTF. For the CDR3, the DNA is TGTGCCAGCAGCCCTCAGGGGGCGGTCAGCTATGGCTACACCTTC.

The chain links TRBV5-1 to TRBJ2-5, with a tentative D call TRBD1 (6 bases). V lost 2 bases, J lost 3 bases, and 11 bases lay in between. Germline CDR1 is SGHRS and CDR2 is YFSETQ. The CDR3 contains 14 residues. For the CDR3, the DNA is TGCGCCAGCAGCTTTGAGAACAGGGAAGAGACCCAGTACTTC. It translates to CASSFENREETQYF.

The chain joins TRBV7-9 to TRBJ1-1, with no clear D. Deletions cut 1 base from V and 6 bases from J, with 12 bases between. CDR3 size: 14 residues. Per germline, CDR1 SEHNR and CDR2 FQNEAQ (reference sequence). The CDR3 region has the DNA TGTGCCAGCAGCTTAGGTGCAGCGGACCCTGAAGCTTTCTTT. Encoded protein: CASSLGAADPEAFF.

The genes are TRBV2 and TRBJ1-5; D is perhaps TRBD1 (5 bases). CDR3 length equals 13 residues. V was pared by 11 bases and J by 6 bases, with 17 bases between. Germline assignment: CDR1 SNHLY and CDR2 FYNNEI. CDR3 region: CAGRMGQAQPQHF. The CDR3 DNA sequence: TGTGCCGGGAGGATGGGGCAGGCTCAGCCCCAGCATTTT.

CDR3 DNA: TGTGCCAGCATACCGAGAATTGGAAACACCATATATTTT. Translated, it gives CASIPRIGNTIYF. The gene calls are TRBV7-9 and TRBJ1-3; no clear D gene. CDR3 length: 13 residues. V lost 7 bases, J lost 3 bases, and 10 bases lay in between. In germline, CDR1 is SEHNR, CDR2 FQNEAQ (reference sequence).

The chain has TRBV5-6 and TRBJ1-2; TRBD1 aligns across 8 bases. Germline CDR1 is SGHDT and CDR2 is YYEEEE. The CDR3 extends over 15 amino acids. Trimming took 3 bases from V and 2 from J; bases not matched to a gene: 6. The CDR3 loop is CASSWGQASNYGYTF. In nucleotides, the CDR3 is TGTGCCAGCAGCTGGGGACAGGCCTCAAACTATGGCTACACCTTC. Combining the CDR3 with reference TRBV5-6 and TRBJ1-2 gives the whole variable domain DAGVTQSPTHLIKTRGQQVTLRCSPKSGHDTVSWYQQALGQGPQFIFQYYEEEERQRGNFPDRFSGHQFPNYSSELNVNALLLGDSALYLCASSWGQASNYGYTFGSGTRLTVV.

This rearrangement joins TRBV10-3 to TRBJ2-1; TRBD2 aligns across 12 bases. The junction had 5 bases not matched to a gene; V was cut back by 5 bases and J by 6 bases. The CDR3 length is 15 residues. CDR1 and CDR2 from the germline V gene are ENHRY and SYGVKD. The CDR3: CAISPRTSGANEQFF. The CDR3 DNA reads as TGTGCCATCAGTCCAAGGACTAGCGGGGCCAATGAGCAGTTCTTC.

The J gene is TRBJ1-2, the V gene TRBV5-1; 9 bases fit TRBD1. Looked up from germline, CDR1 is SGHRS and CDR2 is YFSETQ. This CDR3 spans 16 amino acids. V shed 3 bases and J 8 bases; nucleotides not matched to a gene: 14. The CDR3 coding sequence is TGCGCCAGCAGCTCTGTTCCTCCGGGACAGGGTTTGGGCTACACCTTC. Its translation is CASSSVPPGQGLGYTF.

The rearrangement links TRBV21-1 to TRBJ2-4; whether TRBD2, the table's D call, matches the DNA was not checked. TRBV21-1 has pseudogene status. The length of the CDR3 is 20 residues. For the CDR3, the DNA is TGTGCCAGCAGCATCGGAGGGACTAGCGGGAGGGAGGCAGCCAAAAACATTCAGTACTTC. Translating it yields CASSIGGTSGREAAKNIQYF.

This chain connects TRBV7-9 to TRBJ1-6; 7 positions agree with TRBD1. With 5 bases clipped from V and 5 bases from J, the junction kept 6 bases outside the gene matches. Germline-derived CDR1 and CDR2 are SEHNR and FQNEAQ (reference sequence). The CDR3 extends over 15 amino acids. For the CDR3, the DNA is TGTGCCAGCAGCCCGCCCGGGACAGATAATTCACCCCTCCACTTT. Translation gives CASSPPGTDNSPLHF.

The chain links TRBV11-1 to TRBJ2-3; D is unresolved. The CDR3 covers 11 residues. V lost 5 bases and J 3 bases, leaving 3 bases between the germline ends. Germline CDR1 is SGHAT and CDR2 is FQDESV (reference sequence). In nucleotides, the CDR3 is TGTGCCAGCAGCCCAACAGATACGCAGTATTTT. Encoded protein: CASSPTDTQYF. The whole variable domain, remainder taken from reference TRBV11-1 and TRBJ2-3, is EAEVAQSPRYKITEKSQAVAFWCDPISGHATLYWYRQILGQGPELLVQFQDESVVDDSQLPKDRFSAERLKGVDSTLKIQPAELGDSAMYLCASSPTDTQYFGPGTRLTVL.

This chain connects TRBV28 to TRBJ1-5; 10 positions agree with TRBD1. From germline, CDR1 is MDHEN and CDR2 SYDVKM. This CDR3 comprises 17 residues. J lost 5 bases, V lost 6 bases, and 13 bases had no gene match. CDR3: CASSYLDRGLIDQPQHF. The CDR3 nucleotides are TGTGCCAGCAGCTACCTCGACAGGGGGCTCATTGATCAGCCCCAGCATTTT. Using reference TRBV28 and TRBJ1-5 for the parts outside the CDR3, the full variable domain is DVKVTQSSRYLVKRTGEKVFLECVQDMDHENMFWYRQDPGLGLRLIYFSYDVKMKEKGDIPEGYSVSREKKERFSLILESASTNQTSMYLCASSYLDRGLIDQPQHFGDGTRLSIL.

CDR3 protein: CAWSLAGAATDTQYF. CDR3 nucleotide sequence: TGTGCCTGGAGTCTGGCGGGCGCCGCCACAGATACGCAGTATTTT. The chain is built from TRBV30 and TRBJ2-3; TRBD2 is a possible D gene (5 bases). Germline CDR1 and CDR2: GTSNPN and SVGIG (reference sequence). The CDR3 contains 15 residues. V was trimmed by 2 bases and J by 2 bases, leaving 14 bases between them.

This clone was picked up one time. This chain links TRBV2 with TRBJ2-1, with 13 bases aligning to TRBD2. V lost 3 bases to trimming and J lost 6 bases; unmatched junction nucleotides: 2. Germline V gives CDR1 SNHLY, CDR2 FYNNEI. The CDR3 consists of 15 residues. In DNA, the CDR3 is TGTGCCAGCAGTGACGGACTAGCGGGAGTCAATGAGCAGTTCTTC. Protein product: CASSDGLAGVNEQFF.

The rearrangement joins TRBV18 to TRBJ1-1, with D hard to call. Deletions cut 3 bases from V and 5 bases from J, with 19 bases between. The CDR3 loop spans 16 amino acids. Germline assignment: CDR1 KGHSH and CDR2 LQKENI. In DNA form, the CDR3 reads TGTGCCAGCTCACCTACCTTTCCGGGAAGAAGGACTGAAGCTTTCTTT. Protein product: CASSPTFPGRRTEAFF.

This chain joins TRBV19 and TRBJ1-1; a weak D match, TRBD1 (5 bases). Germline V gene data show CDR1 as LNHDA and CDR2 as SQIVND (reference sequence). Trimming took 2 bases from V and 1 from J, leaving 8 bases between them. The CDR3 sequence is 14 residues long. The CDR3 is CASSIRRENTEAFF. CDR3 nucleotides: TGTGCCAGTAGTATACGCAGGGAGAACACTGAAGCTTTCTTT. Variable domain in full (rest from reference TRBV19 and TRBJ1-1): DGGITQSPKYLFRKEGQNVTLSCEQNLNHDAMYWYRQDPGQGLRLIYYSQIVNDFQKGDIAEGYSVSREKKESFPLTVTSAQKNPTAFYLCASSIRRENTEAFFGQGTRLTVV.